Reported below is one T cell receptor (beta chain). Its antigen is currently unknown. The data originate from a study of PD-1 blockade in classical Hodgkin lymphoma. Whole-study findings and limits: Complete responders matched newly diagnosed patients in baseline diversity.

Time point specified: cycle 4 day 1 (C4D1), after less than 7 weeks of nivolumab. After autologous stem cell transplantation all patients relapsed, and prior brentuximab vedotin exposure differed between cohorts. Clones were read by immunoSEQ multiplex PCR, and TCRdb kept only the in-frame ones, dropping some. The sample records around 92,000 clones, 65% to 85% being singletons. With 1 base removed from V and 3 bases from J, the gap between germline ends came to 6 bases. Germline V gene sequence: CDR1 SGHAT, CDR2 FQDESV (reference sequence). The CDR3 spans 13 residues. The chain couples TRBV11-1 to TRBJ1-2; D gene unclear. Sequencing used peripheral blood mononuclear cells (PBMCs), obtained before the fourth cycle of nivolumab. The source is a human donor with classical Hodgkin lymphoma. The CDR3 spells CASSLVPDYGYTF. CDR3 sequence (DNA): TGTGCCAGCAGCTTAGTTCCGGACTATGGCTACACCTTC.